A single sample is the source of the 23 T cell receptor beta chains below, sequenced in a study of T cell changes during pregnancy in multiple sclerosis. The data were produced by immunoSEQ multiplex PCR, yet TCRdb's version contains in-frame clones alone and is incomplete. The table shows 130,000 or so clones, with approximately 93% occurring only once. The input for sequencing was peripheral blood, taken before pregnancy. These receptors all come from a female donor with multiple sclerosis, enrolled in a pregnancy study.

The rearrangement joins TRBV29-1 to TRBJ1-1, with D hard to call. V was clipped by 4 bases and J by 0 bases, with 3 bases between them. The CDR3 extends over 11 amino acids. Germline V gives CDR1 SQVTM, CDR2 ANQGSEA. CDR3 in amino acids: CSVAVNTEAFF. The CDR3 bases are TGCAGCGTTGCAGTGAACACTGAAGCTTTCTTT. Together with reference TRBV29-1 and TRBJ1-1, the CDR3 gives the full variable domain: SAVISQKPSRDICQRGTSLTIQCQVDSQVTMMFWYRQQPGQSLTLIATANQGSEATYESGFVIDKFPISRPNLTFSTLTVSNMSPEDSSIYLCSVAVNTEAFFGQGTRLTVV.

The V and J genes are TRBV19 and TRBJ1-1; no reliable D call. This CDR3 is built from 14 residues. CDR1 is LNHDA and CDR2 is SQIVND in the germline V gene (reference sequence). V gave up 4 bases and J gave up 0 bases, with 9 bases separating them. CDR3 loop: CASSTRHLNTEAFF. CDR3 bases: TGTGCCAGTAGTACCCGACACCTGAACACTGAAGCTTTCTTT.

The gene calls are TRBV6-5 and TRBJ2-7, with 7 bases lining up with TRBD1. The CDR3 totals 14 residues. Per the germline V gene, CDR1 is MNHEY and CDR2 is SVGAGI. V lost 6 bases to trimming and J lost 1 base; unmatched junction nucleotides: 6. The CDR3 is CASSRGQRSYEQYF. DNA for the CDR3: TGTGCCAGCAGCCGGGGACAGAGGTCCTACGAGCAGTACTTC.

As DNA, the CDR3 is TGTGCCAGCAGCTTCACAACAGCTAACTCTGGAAACACCATATATTTT. It yields the protein CASSFTTANSGNTIYF. The chain carries TRBV7-2 and TRBJ1-3; D is ambiguous. CDR3 length equals 16 residues. V shed 3 bases and J shed 0 bases, with 12 bases lying between them. The germline V gene encodes CDR1 SGHTA and CDR2 FQGNSA.

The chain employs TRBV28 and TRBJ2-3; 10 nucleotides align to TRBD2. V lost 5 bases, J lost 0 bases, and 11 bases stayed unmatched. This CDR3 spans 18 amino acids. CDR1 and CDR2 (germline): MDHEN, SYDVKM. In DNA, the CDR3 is TGTGCCAGCAGTAACTGGAGCGGGGGGGTCCTTAGCACAGATACGCAGTATTTT. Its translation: CASSNWSGGVLSTDTQYF. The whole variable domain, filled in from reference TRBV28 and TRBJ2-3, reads DVKVTQSSRYLVKRTGEKVFLECVQDMDHENMFWYRQDPGLGLRLIYFSYDVKMKEKGDIPEGYSVSREKKERFSLILESASTNQTSMYLCASSNWSGGVLSTDTQYFGPGTRLTVL.

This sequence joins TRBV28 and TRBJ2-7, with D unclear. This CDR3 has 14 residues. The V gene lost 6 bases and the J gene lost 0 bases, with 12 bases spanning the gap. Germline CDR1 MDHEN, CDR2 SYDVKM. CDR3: CASSPLPLSYEQYF. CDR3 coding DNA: TGTGCCAGCAGCCCCCTCCCACTCTCCTACGAGCAGTACTTC.

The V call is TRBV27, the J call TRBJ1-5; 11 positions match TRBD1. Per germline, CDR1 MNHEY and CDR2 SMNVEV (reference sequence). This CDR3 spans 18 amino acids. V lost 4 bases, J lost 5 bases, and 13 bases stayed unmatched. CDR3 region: CASSSEYRGQGADQPQHF. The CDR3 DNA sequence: TGTGCCAGCAGTTCCGAATACAGAGGACAGGGGGCAGATCAGCCCCAGCATTTT.

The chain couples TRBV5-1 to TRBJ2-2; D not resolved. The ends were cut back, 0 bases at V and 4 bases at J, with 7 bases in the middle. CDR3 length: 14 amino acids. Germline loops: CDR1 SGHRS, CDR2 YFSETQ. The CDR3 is CASSLETVTGELFF. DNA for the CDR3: TGCGCCAGCAGCTTGGAGACTGTCACCGGGGAGCTGTTTTTT.

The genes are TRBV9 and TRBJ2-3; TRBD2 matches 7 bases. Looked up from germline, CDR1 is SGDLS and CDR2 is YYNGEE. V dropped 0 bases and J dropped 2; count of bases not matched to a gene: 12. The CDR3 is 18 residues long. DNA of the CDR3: TGTGCCAGCAGCGTAGGGTGGAAGGGCGGGAGAACCACAGATACGCAGTATTTT. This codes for CASSVGWKGGRTTDTQYF.

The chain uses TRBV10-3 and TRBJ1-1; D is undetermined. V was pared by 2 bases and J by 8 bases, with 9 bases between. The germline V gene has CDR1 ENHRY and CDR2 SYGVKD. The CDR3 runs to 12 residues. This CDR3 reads CAISEGPQEAFF. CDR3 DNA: TGTGCCATCAGTGAGGGCCCCCAGGAAGCTTTCTTT.

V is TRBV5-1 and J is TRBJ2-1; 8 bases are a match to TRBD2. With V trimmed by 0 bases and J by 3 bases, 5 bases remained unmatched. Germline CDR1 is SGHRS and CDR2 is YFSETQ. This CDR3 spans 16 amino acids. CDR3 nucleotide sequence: TGCGCCAGCAGCTTGGCCCACGGGGGGGGCTACAATGAGCAGTTCTTC. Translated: CASSLAHGGGYNEQFF.

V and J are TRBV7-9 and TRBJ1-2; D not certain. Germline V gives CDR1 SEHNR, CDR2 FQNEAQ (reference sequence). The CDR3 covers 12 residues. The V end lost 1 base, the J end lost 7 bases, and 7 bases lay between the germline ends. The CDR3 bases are TGTGCCAGCAGCTTAGGGGCAGTTGGCTACACCTTC. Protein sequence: CASSLGAVGYTF.

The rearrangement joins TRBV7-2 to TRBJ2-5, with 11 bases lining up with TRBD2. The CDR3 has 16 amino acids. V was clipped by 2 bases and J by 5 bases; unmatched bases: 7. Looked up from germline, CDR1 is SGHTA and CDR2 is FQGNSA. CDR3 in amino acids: CASSLLLAGGRETQYF. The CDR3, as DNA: TGTGCCAGCAGCTTACTCCTAGCGGGGGGCCGGGAGACCCAGTACTTC.

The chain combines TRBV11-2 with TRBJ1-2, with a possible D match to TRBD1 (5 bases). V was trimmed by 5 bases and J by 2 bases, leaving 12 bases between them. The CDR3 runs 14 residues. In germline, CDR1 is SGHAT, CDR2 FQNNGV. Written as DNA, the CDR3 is TGTGCCAGCAGCCCCGGGGGGGTGAACTATGGCTACACCTTC. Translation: CASSPGGVNYGYTF.

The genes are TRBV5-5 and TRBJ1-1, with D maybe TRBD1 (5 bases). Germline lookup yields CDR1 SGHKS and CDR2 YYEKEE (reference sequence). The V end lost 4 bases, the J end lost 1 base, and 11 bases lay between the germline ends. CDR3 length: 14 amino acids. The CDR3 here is CASSPRQRNTEAFF. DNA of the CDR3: TGTGCCAGCAGCCCCAGACAGAGGAACACTGAAGCTTTCTTT.

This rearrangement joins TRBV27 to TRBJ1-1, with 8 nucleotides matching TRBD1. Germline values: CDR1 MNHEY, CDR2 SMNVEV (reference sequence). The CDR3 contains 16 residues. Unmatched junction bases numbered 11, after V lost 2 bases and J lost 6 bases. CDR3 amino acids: CASSLGLGRGLSEAFF. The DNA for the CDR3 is TGTGCCAGCAGTTTAGGCCTCGGCAGGGGGCTATCTGAAGCTTTCTTT.

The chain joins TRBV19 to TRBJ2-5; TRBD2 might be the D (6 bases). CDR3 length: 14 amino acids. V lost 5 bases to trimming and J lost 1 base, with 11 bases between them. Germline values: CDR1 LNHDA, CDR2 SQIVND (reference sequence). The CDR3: CASSPGGGQETQYF. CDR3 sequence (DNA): TGTGCCAGTAGTCCCGGGGGAGGCCAAGAGACCCAGTACTTC.

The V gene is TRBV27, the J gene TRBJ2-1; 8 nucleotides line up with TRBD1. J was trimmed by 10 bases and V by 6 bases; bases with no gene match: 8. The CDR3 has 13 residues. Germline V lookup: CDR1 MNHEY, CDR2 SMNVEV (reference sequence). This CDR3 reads CASRRSDRGEQFF. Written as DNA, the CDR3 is TGTGCCAGCAGAAGATCAGACAGGGGCGAGCAGTTCTTC.

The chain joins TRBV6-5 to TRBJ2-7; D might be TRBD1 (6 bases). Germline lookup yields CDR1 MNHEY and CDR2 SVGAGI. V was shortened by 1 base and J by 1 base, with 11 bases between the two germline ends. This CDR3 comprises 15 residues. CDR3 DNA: TGTGCCAGCAGTTACTTCAGGGGCGCGTCCTACGAGCAGTACTTC. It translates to CASSYFRGASYEQYF.

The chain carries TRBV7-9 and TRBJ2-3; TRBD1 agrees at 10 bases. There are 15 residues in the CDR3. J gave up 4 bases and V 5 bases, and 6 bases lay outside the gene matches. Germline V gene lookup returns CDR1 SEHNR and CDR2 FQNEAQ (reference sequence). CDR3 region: CASSPTTGGADTQYF. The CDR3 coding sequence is TGTGCCAGCAGCCCAACGACAGGGGGCGCAGATACGCAGTATTTT.

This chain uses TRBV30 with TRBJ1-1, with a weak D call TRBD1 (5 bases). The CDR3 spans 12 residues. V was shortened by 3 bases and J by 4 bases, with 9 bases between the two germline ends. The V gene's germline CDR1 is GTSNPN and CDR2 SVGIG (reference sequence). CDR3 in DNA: TGTGCCTGGAGCAGGGTTGGCACTGAAGCTTTCTTT. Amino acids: CAWSRVGTEAFF. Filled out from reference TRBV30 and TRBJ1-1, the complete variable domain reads SQTIHQWPATLVQPVGSPLSLECTVEGTSNPNLYWYRQAAGRGLQLLFYSVGIGQISSEVPQNLSASRPQDRQFILSSKKLLLSDSGFYLCAWSRVGTEAFFGQGTRLTVV.

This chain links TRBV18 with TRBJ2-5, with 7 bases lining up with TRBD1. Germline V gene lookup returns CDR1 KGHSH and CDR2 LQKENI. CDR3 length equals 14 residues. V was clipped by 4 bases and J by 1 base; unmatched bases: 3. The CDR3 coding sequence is TGTGCCAGCTCACGCGACAGGGTCCAAGAGACCCAGTACTTC. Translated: CASSRDRVQETQYF.

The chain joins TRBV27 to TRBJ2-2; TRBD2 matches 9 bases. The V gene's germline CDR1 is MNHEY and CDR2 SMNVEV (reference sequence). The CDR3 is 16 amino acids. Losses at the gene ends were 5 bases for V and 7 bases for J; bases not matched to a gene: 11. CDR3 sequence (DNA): TGTGCCAGCAGTCAACCTAGCGGGATTCCCAGCGGGGAGCTGTTTTTT. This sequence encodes CASSQPSGIPSGELFF.